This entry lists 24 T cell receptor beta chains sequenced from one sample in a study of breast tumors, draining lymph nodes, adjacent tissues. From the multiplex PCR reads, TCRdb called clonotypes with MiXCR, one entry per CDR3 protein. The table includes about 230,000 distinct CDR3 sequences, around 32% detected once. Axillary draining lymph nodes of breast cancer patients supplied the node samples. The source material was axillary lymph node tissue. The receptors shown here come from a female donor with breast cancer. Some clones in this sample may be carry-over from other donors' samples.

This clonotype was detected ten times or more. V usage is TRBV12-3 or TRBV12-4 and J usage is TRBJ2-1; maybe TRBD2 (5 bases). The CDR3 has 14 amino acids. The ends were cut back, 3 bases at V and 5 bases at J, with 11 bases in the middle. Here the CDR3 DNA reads TGTGCCAGCAGTTTCGCGGGTCAGAACAATGAGCAGTTCTTC. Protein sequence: CASSFAGQNNEQFF.

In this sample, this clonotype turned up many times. CDR3 sequence: CASSQDLGGGTKSNEQFF. Written as DNA, the CDR3 is TGCGCCAGCAGCCAAGATCTAGGTGGAGGGACTAAGAGCAATGAGCAGTTCTTC. The V call is TRBV4-3, the J call TRBJ2-1; 7 bases agree with TRBD2. Trimming at V came to 0 bases and at J to 6 bases, leaving 14 bases not matched to a gene. Per the germline V gene, CDR1 is LGHNA and CDR2 is YSLEER. CDR3 size: 18 residues.

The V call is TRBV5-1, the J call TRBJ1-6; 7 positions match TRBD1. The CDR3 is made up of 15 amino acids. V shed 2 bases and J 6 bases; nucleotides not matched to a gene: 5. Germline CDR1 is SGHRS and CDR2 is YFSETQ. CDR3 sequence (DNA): TGCGCCAGCAGCTTACAGGGGAGGTTTAATTCACCCCTCCACTTT. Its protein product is CASSLQGRFNSPLHF.

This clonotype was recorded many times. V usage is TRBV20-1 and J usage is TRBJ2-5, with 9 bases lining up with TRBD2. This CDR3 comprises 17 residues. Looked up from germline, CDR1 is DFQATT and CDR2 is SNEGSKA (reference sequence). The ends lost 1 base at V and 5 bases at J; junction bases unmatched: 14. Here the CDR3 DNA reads TGCAGTGCTAGAGGCCGGGCTAGCGGGGCGGGCGGGGAGACCCAGTACTTC. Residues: CSARGRASGAGGETQYF.

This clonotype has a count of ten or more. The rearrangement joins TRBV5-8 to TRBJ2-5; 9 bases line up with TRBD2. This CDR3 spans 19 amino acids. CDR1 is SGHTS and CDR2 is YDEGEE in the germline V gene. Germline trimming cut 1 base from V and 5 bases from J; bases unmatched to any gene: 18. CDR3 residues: CASSLQRGGRAHLRETQYF. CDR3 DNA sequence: TGTGCCAGCAGCTTGCAACGAGGCGGGAGGGCCCATCTGCGGGAGACCCAGTACTTC.

CDR3 sequence reads: CASSVRGSFQETQYF. The DNA of the CDR3 is TGTGCCAGCAGCGTCAGGGGGAGCTTCCAAGAGACCCAGTACTTC. The V gene is TRBV7-9, the J gene TRBJ2-5; 7 bases are shared with TRBD1. V shed 5 bases and J 1 base; nucleotides not matched to a gene: 7. This CDR3 is 15 amino acids long. Germline CDR1 SEHNR, CDR2 FQNEAQ (reference sequence).

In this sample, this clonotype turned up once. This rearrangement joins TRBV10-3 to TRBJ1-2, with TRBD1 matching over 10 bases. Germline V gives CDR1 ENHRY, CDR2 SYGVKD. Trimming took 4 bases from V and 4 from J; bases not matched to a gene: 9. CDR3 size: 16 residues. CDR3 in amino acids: CAISGTTGGLIYGYTF. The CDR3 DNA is TGTGCCATCAGTGGGACGACAGGGGGCCTCATCTATGGCTACACCTTC.

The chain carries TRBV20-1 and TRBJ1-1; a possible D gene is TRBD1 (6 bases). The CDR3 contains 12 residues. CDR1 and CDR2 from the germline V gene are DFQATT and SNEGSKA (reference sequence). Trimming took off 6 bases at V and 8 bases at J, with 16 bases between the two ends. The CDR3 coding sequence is TGCAGTGCGATTGGACAGACTTCCGAAGCTTTCTTT. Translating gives CSAIGQTSEAFF.

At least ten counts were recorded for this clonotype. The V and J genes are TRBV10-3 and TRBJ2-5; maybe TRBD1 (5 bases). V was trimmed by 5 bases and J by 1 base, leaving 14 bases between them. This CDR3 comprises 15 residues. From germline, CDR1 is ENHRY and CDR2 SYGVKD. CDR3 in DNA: TGTGCCATCAGTATAGATCAGGGTCCCCAAGAGACCCAGTACTTC. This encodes CAISIDQGPQETQYF.

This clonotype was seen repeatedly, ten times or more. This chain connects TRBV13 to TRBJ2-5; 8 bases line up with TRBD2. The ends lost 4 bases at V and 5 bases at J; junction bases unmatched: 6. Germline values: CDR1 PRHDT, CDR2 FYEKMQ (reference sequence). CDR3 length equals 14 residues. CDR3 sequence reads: CASSSRTSLETQYF. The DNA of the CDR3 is TGTGCCAGCAGCTCCAGGACTAGCCTGGAGACCCAGTACTTC. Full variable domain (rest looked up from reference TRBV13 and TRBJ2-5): AAGVIQSPRHLIKEKRETATLKCYPIPRHDTVYWYQQGPGQDPQFLISFYEKMQSDKGSIPDRFSAQQFSDYHSELNMSSLELGDSALYFCASSSRTSLETQYFGPGTRLLVL.

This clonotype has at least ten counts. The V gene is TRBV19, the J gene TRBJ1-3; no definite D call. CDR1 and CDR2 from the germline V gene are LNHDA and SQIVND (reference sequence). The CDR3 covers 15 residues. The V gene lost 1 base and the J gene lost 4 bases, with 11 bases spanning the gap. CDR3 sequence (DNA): TGTGCCAGTAGTATAGGGCGGGGAGAAGGAAACACCATATATTTT. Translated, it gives CASSIGRGEGNTIYF.

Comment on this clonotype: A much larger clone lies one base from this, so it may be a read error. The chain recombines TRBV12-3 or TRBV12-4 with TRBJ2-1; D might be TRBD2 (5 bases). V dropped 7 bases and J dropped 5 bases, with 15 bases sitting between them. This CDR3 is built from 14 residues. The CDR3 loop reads CASTFSDTHNEQFF. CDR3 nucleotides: TGTGCCAGCACCTTTAGCGATACCCACAATGAGCAGTTCTTC.

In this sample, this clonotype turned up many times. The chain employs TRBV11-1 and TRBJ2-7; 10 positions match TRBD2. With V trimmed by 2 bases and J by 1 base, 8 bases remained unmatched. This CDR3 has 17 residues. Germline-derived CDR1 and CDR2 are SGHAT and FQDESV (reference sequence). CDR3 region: CASSLSVTSGRSYEQYF. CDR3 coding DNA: TGTGCCAGCAGCTTATCCGTGACTAGCGGGCGGTCCTACGAGCAGTACTTC.

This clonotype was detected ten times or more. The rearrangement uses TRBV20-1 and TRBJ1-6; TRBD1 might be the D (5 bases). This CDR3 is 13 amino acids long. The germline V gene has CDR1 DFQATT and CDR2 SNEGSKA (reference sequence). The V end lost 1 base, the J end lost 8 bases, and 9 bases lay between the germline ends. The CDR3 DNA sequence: TGCAGTGCTAGAGGTCCAGGGCATTCACCCCTCCACTTT. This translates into CSARGPGHSPLHF.

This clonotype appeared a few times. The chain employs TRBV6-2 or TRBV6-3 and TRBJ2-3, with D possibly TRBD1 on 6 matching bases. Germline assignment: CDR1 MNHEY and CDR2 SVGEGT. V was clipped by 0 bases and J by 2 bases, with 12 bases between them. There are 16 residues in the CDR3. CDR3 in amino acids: CASSYSAGDLTDTQYF. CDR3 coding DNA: TGTGCCAGCAGTTACTCGGCAGGGGACCTCACAGATACGCAGTATTTT.

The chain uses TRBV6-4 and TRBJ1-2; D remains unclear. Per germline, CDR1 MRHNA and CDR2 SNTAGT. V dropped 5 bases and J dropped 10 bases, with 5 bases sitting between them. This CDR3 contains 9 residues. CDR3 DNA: TGTGCCAGCAGTCGGGACTACACCTTC. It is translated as CASSRDYTF.

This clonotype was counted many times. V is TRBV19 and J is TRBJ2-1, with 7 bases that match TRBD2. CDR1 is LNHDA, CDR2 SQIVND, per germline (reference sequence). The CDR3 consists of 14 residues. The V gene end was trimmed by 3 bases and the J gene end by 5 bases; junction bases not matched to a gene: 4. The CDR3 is CASSMGLADNEQFF. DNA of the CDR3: TGTGCCAGTAGTATGGGGCTAGCGGACAATGAGCAGTTCTTC.

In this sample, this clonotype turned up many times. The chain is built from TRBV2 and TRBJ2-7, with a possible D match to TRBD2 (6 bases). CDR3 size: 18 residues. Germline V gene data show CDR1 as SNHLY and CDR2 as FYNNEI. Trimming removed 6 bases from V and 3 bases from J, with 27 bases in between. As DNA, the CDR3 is TGTGCCAGCAGGAGGATCGGGCCGGGAGCTGGGTTGGGCTACGAGCAGTACTTC. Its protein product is CASRRIGPGAGLGYEQYF. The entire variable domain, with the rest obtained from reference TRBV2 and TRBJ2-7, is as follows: EPEVTQTPSHQVTQMGQEVILRCVPISNHLYFYWYRQILGQKVEFLVSFYNNEISEKSEIFDDQFSVERPDGSNFTLKIRSTKLEDSAMYFCASRRIGPGAGLGYEQYFGPGTRLTVT.

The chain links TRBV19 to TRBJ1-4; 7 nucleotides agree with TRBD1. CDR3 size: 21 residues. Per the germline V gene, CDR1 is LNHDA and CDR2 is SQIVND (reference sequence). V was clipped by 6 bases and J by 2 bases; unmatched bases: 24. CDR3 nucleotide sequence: TGTGCCAGTAGCCAACGCCAGTCGCCTAGCGGGAGGGGACAGACTAATGAAAAACTGTTTTTT. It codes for CASSQRQSPSGRGQTNEKLFF.

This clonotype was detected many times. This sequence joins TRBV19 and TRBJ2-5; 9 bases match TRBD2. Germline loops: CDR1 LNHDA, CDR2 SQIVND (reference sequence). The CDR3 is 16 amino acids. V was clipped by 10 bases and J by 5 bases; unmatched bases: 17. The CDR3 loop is CATKKGREGPVETQYF. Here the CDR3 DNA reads TGTGCCACCAAGAAGGGGCGGGAGGGCCCCGTGGAGACCCAGTACTTC.

The CDR3 protein is CASSEYGQLYYEQYF. In DNA, the CDR3 is TGTGCCAGCAGTGAATACGGACAGCTCTACTACGAGCAGTACTTC. The rearrangement joins TRBV6-1 to TRBJ2-7; the D gene is possibly TRBD1 (6 bases). V lost 2 bases and J lost 3, with 14 bases in between. Germline V gene data show CDR1 as MNHNS and CDR2 as SASEGT. CDR3 length: 15 residues.

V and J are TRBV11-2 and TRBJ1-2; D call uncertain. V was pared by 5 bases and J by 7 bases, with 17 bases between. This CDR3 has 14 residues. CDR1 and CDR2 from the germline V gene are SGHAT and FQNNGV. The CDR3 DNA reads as TGTGCCAGCAGCCAACCGCCGAACCGAACTGGCTACACCTTC. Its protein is CASSQPPNRTGYTF.

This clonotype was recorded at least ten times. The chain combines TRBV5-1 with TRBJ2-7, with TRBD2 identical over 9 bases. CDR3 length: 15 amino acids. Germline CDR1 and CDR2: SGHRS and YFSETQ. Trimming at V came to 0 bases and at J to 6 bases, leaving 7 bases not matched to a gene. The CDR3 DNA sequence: TGCGCCAGCAGCTTGGGCCTAGCGGGATCCCTCGAGCAGTACTTC. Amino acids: CASSLGLAGSLEQYF.

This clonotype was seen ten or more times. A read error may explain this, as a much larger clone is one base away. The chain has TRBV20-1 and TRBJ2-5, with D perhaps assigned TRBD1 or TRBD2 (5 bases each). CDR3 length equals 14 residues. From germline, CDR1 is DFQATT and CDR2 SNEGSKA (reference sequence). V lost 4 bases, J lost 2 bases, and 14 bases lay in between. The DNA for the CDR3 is TGCAGTGCTATCCTGGGACGGATTCAAGAGACCCAGTACTTC. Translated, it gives CSAILGRIQETQYF.